The 11 T cell receptor beta chains listed next were all sequenced from one sample in a study of T cells after yellow fever vaccination (dated by TCRdb to the late 2010s). The sample's treatment or condition label is to be understood as: live attenuated yellow fever vaccine strain. The library was obtained by 5' RACE. TCRdb records Illumina NovaSeq 6000 as the sequencer. The public reads were run again by TCRdb, first through fastp at Q25 and then through MiXCR, and only productive beta chains were kept. Merged by CDR3 protein, the rows form single entries marked with the most common genes and DNA. This sample has just over 300,000 distinct CDR3 sequences in its table, and around 3.6% of those were observed once. The top ten constitute about 20% of the sample. The sequencing used PBMCs, collected on the day of the yellow fever booster vaccination. The receptors were sampled from a man aged 18 to 30 who received the YFV17D yellow fever vaccine.

The table lists this clonotype with a few counts. The gene calls are TRBV18 and TRBJ1-6; D possibly corresponds to TRBD1 (6 bases). This CDR3 has 14 amino acids. Trimming stripped 2 bases from V and 8 bases from J, with 10 bases between. Germline V lookup: CDR1 KGHSH, CDR2 LQKENI. CDR3 nucleotides: TGTGCCAGCTCACCAGGGGGCAAGGATTCACCCCTCCACTTT. Its translation: CASSPGGKDSPLHF.

This clonotype was detected only a few times. This sequence joins TRBV12-3 or TRBV12-4 and TRBJ1-2; weak D call: TRBD1 (5 bases). The germline V and J ends were trimmed by 3 bases and 7 bases, with 9 bases remaining between them. The CDR3 has 12 residues. The CDR3 nucleotides read TGTGCCAGCAGTTTGAGGGGTCGTGGCTACACCTTC. Its translation: CASSLRGRGYTF.

This clonotype showed up many times. The genes are TRBV28 and TRBJ2-5, with 8 bases fitting TRBD1. Trimming at V came to 6 bases and at J to 5 bases, leaving 5 bases not matched to a gene. There are 13 residues in the CDR3. CDR1 is MDHEN, CDR2 SYDVKM, per germline. The CDR3 coding sequence is TGTGCCAGCAGGGACAGGGCCCGGGAGACCCAGTACTTC. It encodes CASRDRARETQYF.

This clonotype appeared a few times. This chain connects TRBV20-1 to TRBJ1-6; D is undetermined. The CDR3 has 14 amino acids. The germline V gene encodes CDR1 DFQATT and CDR2 SNEGSKA (reference sequence). V shed 0 bases and J shed 14 bases, with 17 bases lying between them. CDR3 DNA: TGCAGTGCTAGAGATGAGGTACGCATTCGAGCCCTCCACTTT. It specifies CSARDEVRIRALHF.

This clonotype was observed a handful of times. J is TRBJ2-3 and V is TRBV7-9, with 11 bases fitting TRBD2. In germline, CDR1 is SEHNR, CDR2 FQNEAQ (reference sequence). The CDR3 extends over 18 amino acids. Germline trimming cut 4 bases from V and 2 bases from J; bases unmatched to any gene: 11. As DNA, the CDR3 is TGTGCCAGCAGCTCCCCGCGGCCTAGCGGGGGGTTCACAGATACGCAGTATTTT. Amino acids: CASSSPRPSGGFTDTQYF.

This clonotype was detected ten times or more. CDR3 DNA: TGTGCCAGCAGCTTCAGGGTGAATCGGTCCCTCATCTATGGCTACACCTTC. It is translated as CASSFRVNRSLIYGYTF. The rearrangement uses TRBV7-9 and TRBJ1-2, with D perhaps matching TRBD1 (5 bases). The V gene's germline CDR1 is SEHNR and CDR2 FQNEAQ (reference sequence). CDR3 size: 17 residues. V lost 3 bases to trimming and J lost 4 bases, with 21 bases between them.

Ten or more counts support this clonotype. The rearrangement joins TRBV5-1 to TRBJ1-1, with TRBD1 as a possible D gene (6 bases). V was trimmed by 0 bases and J by 3 bases, leaving 18 bases between them. CDR1 is SGHRS and CDR2 is YFSETQ in the germline V gene. The CDR3 is 17 amino acids. The CDR3 region has the DNA TGCGCCAGCAGCTTGGATGGACAGCCTAAATGGGACACTGAAGCTTTCTTT. Protein sequence: CASSLDGQPKWDTEAFF. The entire variable domain, with the rest obtained from reference TRBV5-1 and TRBJ1-1, is as follows: KAGVTQTPRYLIKTRGQQVTLSCSPISGHRSVSWYQQTPGQGLQFLFEYFSETQRNKGNFPGRFSGRQFSNSRSEMNVSTLELGDSALYLCASSLDGQPKWDTEAFFGQGTRLTVV.

Ten or more counts support this clonotype. The rearrangement links TRBV5-1 to TRBJ1-2; 7 positions agree with TRBD1. CDR1 is SGHRS and CDR2 is YFSETQ in the germline V gene. This CDR3 is 16 amino acids long. J was trimmed by 7 bases and V by 0 bases; bases with no gene match: 12. The CDR3 region is CASSLAGGGAETGYTF. In DNA, the CDR3 is TGCGCCAGCAGCTTGGCCGGAGGGGGCGCAGAGACTGGCTACACCTTC.

The chain combines TRBV29-1 with TRBJ2-3; either TRBD1 or TRBD2 may fit D (5 bases each). The germline CDR1 and CDR2 sequences are SQVTM and ANQGSEA. The CDR3 contains 16 residues. V gave up 4 bases and J gave up 4 bases, with 21 bases separating them. CDR3 region: CSVGGAGPTRADTQYF. The CDR3 DNA sequence: TGCAGCGTTGGTGGGGCCGGCCCTACTAGGGCAGATACGCAGTATTTT.

This clonotype was found many times. An end of the junction does not agree with germline; a read error may underlie this. The V gene is TRBV12-3 or TRBV12-4, the J gene TRBJ2-4; D gene uncertain. The CDR3 has 15 residues. CDR3 sequence reads: CASSLGPGARNIQYF. The CDR3 nucleotides read TGTGCCAGCAGTTTAGGCCCAGGCGCCAGAAACATTCAGTACTTC.

Ten or more counts support this clonotype. V usage is TRBV5-1 and J usage is TRBJ2-6; D unclear. Germline V CDR1 and CDR2: SGHRS, YFSETQ. V lost 0 bases and J lost 2, with 9 bases in between. This CDR3 is 16 amino acids long. The DNA of the CDR3 is TGCGCCAGCAGCTTGGAGGTCGTGCCTGGGGCCAACGTCCTGACTTTC. As protein: CASSLEVVPGANVLTF.